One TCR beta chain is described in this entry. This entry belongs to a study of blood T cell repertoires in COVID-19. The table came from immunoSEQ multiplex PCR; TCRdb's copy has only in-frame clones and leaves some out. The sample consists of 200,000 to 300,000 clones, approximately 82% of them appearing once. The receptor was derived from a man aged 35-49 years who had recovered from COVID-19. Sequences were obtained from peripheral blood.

The CDR3 nucleotides read TGTGCCAGCAGTTACTACGGGACAGGAAACACTGAAGCTTTCTTT. This codes for CASSYYGTGNTEAFF. This sequence joins TRBV6-2 or TRBV6-3 and TRBJ1-1, with 8 bases identical to TRBD1. The CDR3 is 15 amino acids. Germline V lookup: CDR1 MNHEY, CDR2 SVGEGT. Germline trimming cut 1 base from V and 2 bases from J; bases unmatched to any gene: 3.